Following are 3 T cell receptor beta chains from one sample sequenced in a study of early T cells in non-severe SARS-CoV-2 infection. MiXCR, run by TCRdb on the 5' RACE reads, gives a single entry per CDR3 protein. The sample has 75,000 to 100,000 distinct CDR3 sequences; 16% are singletons. The sequencing input was whole blood. Receptors originate from an adult who was a healthcare worker with PCR-confirmed SARS-CoV-2 infection or an uninfected control (not recorded which).

There are a few counts of this clonotype. The CDR3 DNA sequence: TGTGCCAGCAGCCCCGAGACCGGGGGGGAGCTGTTTTTT. Its protein product is CASSPETGGELFF. The chain recombines TRBV7-9 with TRBJ2-2, with no clear D. V lost 5 bases and J 8 bases, leaving 12 bases between the germline ends. Germline lookup yields CDR1 SEHNR and CDR2 FQNEAQ (reference sequence). The CDR3 runs 13 residues.

This clonotype was seen at least ten times. The chain recombines TRBV4-2 with TRBJ2-3, with TRBD2 identical over 16 bases. This CDR3 region has 17 residues. CDR1 is LGHNA, CDR2 YNFKEQ, per germline. The J segment lost 2 bases and the V segment lost 4 bases, leaving 3 bases of the junction unmatched. This CDR3 reads CASSPGLAGGPTDTQYF. The CDR3 nucleotides are TGTGCCAGCAGCCCGGGACTAGCGGGGGGGCCCACAGATACGCAGTATTTT.

This clonotype was counted only a few times. The chain joins TRBV4-3 to TRBJ1-5; D is ambiguous. Deletions cut 0 bases from V and 4 bases from J, with 10 bases between. Germline V gives CDR1 LGHNA, CDR2 YSLEER. The CDR3 is made up of 15 amino acids. The CDR3 here is CASSQDRGTNQPQHF. The CDR3 nucleotides are TGCGCCAGCAGCCAAGATCGAGGCACAAATCAGCCCCAGCATTTT.